This TCR beta chain appears in the sequencing data of a study of blood T cell repertoires in COVID-19 (dated by TCRdb to 2020 to 2021). For the wider study: Collaborator samples came from the United States, Italy and Spain and covered acute and convalescent phases of COVID-19. Where HLA class I and class II types were available, the types were taken from metadata supplied by the sample provider, not from assay-based typing. Samples came from the ongoing ImmuneRACE study (first 160 participants) plus 1,254 subjects from 6 global collaborators. Subjects who had been exposed to COVID-19, were actively infected with it, or had recovered from it provided the deeply sampled blood TCRbeta repertoires that made up the dataset. The repertoires were released in a freely available public database meant as a resource for research on the immune response to SARS-CoV-2. The sample metadata nearly always contained a de-identified subject ID, COVID-19 status, age in years and sex. The prospective study material was composed of cDNA or gDNA derived from T cells, B-cell-depleted T cells, or PBMCs. Overall study outcomes, separate from this receptor: The amount of clinical and demographic metadata varied by source and participant and was provided uncurated.

Relative to germline, V is missing 5 bases and J is missing 5 bases, with 15 bases of the junction outside any gene match. CDR1 and CDR2, per the germline V gene, are SGHAT and FQNNGV. The CDR3 goes from the cysteine to the phenylalanine over 18 residues. The kept DNA is CDR3 alone, 54 bases in frame from the first base. The immunoSEQ Assay, a bias-controlled multiplex PCR, was used to amplify TCRbeta CDR3 regions from genomic DNA. The authors' analysis ran thus. Within the assay, amplification of reference gene primers was used to estimate how many nucleated cells each sample contained. To quantify the absolute abundance of each unique TCRbeta CDR3 rearrangement, sequence reads were collapsed and filtered. For each sample, productive Simpson clonality was calculated as the square root of Simpson's diversity index across productive rearrangements. TCRdb took over this immuneACCESS table, retaining in-frame rearrangements with V and J assigned. Such tables are incomplete; in checked studies, under half of the missing clones stem from an unresolved V gene, and the remainder is unexplained. V, J and clone size reflect that table, while D and trimming were determined from the DNA. Across this sample there are about 240,000 clones, with about 81% seen only once. The ten top clones hold around 12% of the sample.

Each collaborating institution followed its own protocols to collect whole blood in K2EDTA tubes. Collaborator samples were shipped for TCRbeta analysis as frozen whole blood, isolated PBMCs, or DNA extracted from either sample type. With respect to this clone: The specificity of this receptor is unknown. No qualities accompany the bases; no much larger clone lies one base away.

The V and J segments used are TRBV11-2 and TRBJ2-1, with 10 central nucleotides matching TRBD2. Sample: peripheral blood. This receptor was taken from a woman in her sixties or seventies with active or convalescent COVID-19. CDR3 region: CASSRSGGPVLRDNEQFF. The DNA sequence is as follows: TGTGCCAGCAGCCGTAGCGGGGGGCCAGTTCTACGGGACAATGAGCAGTTCTTC.